This T cell receptor (beta chain) was identified during a study of a mutant IDH1 vaccine in newly diagnosed glioma. Study information: Treated patients were roughly 60% male, around 40% female, mean age about 41 years. The therapy given earlier, which was standard therapy, consisted of radiotherapy, temozolomide, or both, and most of the patients received both. Regarding the study as a whole: Among top peripheral T cell clonotypes, changes seemed unrelated to pseudoprogression. Among patients, roughly 95% showed immune responses induced by the vaccine.

Sequencing used immunoSEQ multiplex PCR; TCRdb keeps in-frame clones, though not all of them. The repertoire holds approximately 36,000 clones, with 80% to 95% as singletons. With respect to this clone: The antigen remains unidentified.

V was clipped by 3 bases and J by 5 bases; unmatched bases: 9. The CDR3 consists of 15 residues. Germline lookup yields CDR1 MDHEN and CDR2 SYDVKM. Regarding time point: baseline, week 1 (first vaccination visit). Treatment of the sample: pre-vaccination baseline after standard-of-care therapy. The sequenced sample was PBMCs, obtained from a glioma patient treated with radiotherapy, temozolomide or both. The chain uses TRBV28 and TRBJ2-7; TRBD2 agrees at 8 bases. This clonotype originated in a man between 18 and 29 years old with glioma. The DNA for the CDR3 is TGTGCCAGCAGTTTTCCCGTAGCGGGATTAAACGAGCAGTACTTC. Its translation is CASSFPVAGLNEQYF.